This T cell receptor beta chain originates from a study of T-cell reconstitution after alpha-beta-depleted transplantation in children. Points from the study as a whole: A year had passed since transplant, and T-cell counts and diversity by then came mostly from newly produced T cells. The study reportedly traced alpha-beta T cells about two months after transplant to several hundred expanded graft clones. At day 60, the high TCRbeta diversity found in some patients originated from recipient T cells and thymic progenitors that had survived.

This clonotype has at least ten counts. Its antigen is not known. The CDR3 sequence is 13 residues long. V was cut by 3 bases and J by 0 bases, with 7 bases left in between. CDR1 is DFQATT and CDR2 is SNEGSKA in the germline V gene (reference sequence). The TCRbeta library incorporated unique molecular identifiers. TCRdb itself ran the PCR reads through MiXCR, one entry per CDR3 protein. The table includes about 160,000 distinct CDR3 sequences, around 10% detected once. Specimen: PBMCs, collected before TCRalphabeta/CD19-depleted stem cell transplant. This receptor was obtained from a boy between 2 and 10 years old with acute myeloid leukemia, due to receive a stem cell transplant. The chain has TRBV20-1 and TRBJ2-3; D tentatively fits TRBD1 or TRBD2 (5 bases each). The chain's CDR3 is CSASRDSTDTQYF. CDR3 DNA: TGCAGTGCTAGCCGGGACAGCACAGATACGCAGTATTTT.